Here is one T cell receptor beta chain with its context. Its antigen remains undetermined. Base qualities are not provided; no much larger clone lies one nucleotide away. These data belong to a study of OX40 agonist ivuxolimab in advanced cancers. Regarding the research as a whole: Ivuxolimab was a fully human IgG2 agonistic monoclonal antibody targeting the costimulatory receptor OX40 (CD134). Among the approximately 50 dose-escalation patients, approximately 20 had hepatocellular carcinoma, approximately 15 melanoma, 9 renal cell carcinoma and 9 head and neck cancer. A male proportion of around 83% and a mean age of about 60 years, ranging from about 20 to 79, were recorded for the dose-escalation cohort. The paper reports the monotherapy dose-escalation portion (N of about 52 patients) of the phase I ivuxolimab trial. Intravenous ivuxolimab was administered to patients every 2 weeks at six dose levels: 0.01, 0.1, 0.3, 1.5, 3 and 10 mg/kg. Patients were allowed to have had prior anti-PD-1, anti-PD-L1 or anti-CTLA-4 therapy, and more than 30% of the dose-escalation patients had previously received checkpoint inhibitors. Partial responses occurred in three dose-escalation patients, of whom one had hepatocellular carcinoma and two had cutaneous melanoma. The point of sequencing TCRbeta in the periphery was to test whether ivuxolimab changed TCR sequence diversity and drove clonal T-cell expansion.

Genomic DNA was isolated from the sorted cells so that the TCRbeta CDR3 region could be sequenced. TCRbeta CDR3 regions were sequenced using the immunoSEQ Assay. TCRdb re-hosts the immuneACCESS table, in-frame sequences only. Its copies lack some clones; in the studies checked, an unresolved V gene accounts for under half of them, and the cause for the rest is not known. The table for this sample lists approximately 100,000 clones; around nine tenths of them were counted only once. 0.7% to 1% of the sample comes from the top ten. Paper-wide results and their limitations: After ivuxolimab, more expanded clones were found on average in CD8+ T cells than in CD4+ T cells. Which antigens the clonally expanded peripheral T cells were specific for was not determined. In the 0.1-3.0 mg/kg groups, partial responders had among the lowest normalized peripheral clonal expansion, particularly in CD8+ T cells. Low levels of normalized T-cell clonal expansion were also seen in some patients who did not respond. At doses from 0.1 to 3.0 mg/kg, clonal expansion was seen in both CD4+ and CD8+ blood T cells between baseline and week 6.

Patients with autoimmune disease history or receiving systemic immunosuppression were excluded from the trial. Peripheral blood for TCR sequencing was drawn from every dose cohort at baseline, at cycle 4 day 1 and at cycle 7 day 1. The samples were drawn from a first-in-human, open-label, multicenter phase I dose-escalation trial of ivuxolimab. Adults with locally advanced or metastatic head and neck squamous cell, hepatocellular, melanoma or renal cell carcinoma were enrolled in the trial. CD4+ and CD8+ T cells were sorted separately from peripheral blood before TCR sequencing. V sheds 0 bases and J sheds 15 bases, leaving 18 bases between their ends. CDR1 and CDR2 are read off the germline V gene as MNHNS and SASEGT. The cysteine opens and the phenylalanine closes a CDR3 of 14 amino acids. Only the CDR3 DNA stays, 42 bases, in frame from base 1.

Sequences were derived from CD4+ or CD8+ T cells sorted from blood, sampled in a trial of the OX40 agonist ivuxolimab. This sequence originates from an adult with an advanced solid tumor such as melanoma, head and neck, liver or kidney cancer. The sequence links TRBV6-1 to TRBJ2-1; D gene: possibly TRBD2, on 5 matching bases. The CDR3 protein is CASSEAPGPPAGFF. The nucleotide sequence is TGTGCCAGCAGTGAAGCGCCCGGGCCCCCGGCGGGGTTCTTC.